This passage covers 7 T cell receptor beta chains from one sample sequenced in a study of T cell repertoires in cytomegalovirus infection. From the reads, TCRdb called clonotypes with MiXCR, one entry per CDR3 protein. This table has some 280,000 distinct CDR3 sequences, approximately 15% appearing once. What was sequenced was PBMCs. These receptors came from a human donor in good health (CMV status not recorded). Some clones in this sample may be carry-over from other donors' samples.

This clonotype came up a few times. This sequence joins TRBV20-1 and TRBJ1-2, with a possible D match to TRBD1 (6 bases). Germline CDR1 is DFQATT and CDR2 is SNEGSKA (reference sequence). This CDR3 has 13 amino acids. Trimming cost V 5 bases and J 2 bases, with 12 bases left between them. This CDR3 is CSAPGQTNYGYTF. CDR3 nucleotides: TGCAGTGCTCCAGGACAGACCAACTATGGCTACACCTTC.

This clonotype was counted at least ten times. The chain employs TRBV7-8 and TRBJ1-1, with D hard to call. Germline lookup yields CDR1 SGHVS and CDR2 FQNEAQ. The CDR3 spans 15 residues. The V gene lost 2 bases and the J gene lost 0 bases, with 10 bases spanning the gap. This CDR3 reads CASSLSWPLNTEAFF. The CDR3 DNA follows: TGTGCCAGCAGCTTATCATGGCCTTTGAACACTGAAGCTTTCTTT.

There are many counts of this clonotype. The genes are TRBV11-2 and TRBJ1-6; 7 bases line up with TRBD1. The J segment lost 0 bases and the V segment lost 6 bases, leaving 5 bases of the junction unmatched. The CDR3 totals 16 residues. CDR1 is SGHAT, CDR2 FQNNGV, per germline. Written as DNA, the CDR3 is TGTGCCAGCAGGCCACAGGGGAGCTCCTATAATTCACCCCTCCACTTT. Translated, it gives CASRPQGSSYNSPLHF.

The V and J genes are TRBV20-1 and TRBJ1-6, with D perhaps matching TRBD1 (6 bases). V dropped 3 bases and J dropped 8 bases, with 17 bases sitting between them. This CDR3 has 15 amino acids. Germline V CDR1 and CDR2: DFQATT, SNEGSKA (reference sequence). The CDR3 DNA is TGCAGTGCTAGTTGGGACAATCGGAACCATTCACCCCTCCACTTT. It translates to CSASWDNRNHSPLHF.

The chain recombines TRBV18 with TRBJ2-7, with TRBD1 as a possible D gene (6 bases). Per the germline V gene, CDR1 is KGHSH and CDR2 is LQKENI. V was clipped by 2 bases and J by 1 base, with 6 bases between them. The CDR3 runs to 13 residues. In DNA, the CDR3 is TGTGCCAGCTCACCAACAGGGTCCTACGAGCAGTACTTC. Translating gives CASSPTGSYEQYF.

The table lists this clonotype with many counts. The V call is TRBV7-6, the J call TRBJ1-2, with D perhaps TRBD1 (5 bases). The CDR3 is 13 residues long. V was trimmed by 5 bases and J by 5 bases, leaving 12 bases between them. Per germline, CDR1 SGHVS and CDR2 FNYEAQ. The CDR3 protein is CASSDDRAYGYTF. The CDR3 nucleotides are TGTGCCAGCAGCGACGACAGAGCTTATGGCTACACCTTC. Variable domain in full (rest from reference TRBV7-6 and TRBJ1-2): GAGVSQSPRYKVTKRGQDVALRCDPISGHVSLYWYRQALGQGPEFLTYFNYEAQQDKSGLPNDRFSAERPEGSISTLTIQRTEQRDSAMYRCASSDDRAYGYTFGSGTRLTVV.

This clonotype was observed at least ten times. J is TRBJ1-2 and V is TRBV7-2, with D perhaps matching TRBD1 (5 bases). V dropped 4 bases and J dropped 6 bases, with 18 bases sitting between them. Germline loops: CDR1 SGHTA, CDR2 FQGNSA. The CDR3 is 15 amino acids. This CDR3 is CASSSTGGAANGYTF. The CDR3 nucleotides read TGTGCCAGCAGCTCAACGGGGGGAGCTGCTAATGGCTACACCTTC.